This TCR beta chain was observed in a study of blood T cell repertoires in COVID-19. This clone was seen just once. Per the study methods: Amplification with reference gene primers provided the estimates of nucleated cell counts. The table came from immunoSEQ multiplex PCR; TCRdb's copy has only in-frame clones and leaves some out. From that table come the V and J calls and clone size; the DNA was used to work out D and trimming. The top ten hold over 7.5% of the sample, which has about 190,000 clones, roughly 88% seen once. The germline CDR1 and CDR2 sequences are MNHNS and SASEGT. This CDR3 is built from 14 residues. Trimming removed 2 bases from V and 12 bases from J, with 20 bases in between. Membership in each cohort depended on participant-reported clinical history. Recovery among Cohort 3 donors was established by two negative PCRs, clearance, or symptom resolution.

The sequence came from a woman under 40 who had recovered from COVID-19. The sample was PBMCs or T cells enriched from blood (not recorded which). V gene TRBV6-1 combines with J gene TRBJ2-7; D possibly corresponds to TRBD1 (5 bases). CDR3 region: CASSELRSGHTPYF. Written as DNA, the CDR3 is TGTGCCAGCAGTGAATTGAGGTCAGGGCACACTCCGTACTTC.